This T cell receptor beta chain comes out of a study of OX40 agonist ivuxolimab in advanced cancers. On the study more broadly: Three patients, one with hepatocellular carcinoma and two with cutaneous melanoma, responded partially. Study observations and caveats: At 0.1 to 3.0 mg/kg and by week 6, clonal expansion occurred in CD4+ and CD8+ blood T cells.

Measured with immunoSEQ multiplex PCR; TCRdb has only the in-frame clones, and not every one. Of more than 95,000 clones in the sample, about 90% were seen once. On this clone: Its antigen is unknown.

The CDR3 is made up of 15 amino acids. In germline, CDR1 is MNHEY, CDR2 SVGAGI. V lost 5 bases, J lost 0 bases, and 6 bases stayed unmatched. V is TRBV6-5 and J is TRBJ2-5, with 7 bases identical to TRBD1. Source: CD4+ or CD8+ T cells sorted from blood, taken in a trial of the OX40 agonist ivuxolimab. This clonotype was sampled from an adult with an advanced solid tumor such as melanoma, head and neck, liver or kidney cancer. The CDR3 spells CASSGTATNQETQYF. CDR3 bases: TGTGCCAGCAGTGGGACAGCAACAAACCAAGAGACCCAGTACTTC.